This TCR beta chain came from a study of cytomegalovirus exposure and HLA in healthy donors (TCRdb year 2017). Some background on the complete study: An earlier analysis of approximately 640 of the donors reported 276 Gb of sequence data and 100 million to 130 million unique TCR beta sequences from 190 million or so T cells. An early release covering just under 650 HLA-typed donors comprised approximately 300 gigabases of sequencing data and tens of millions of unique TCR sequences. Of the roughly 410 genotyped donors, 81% were placed in the genetic ancestry cluster associated with self-reported Caucasian donors. The aim of the study was to test whether cataloging public T cell receptors could identify signatures of past pathogen exposure. The study used immunosequencing to profile the T cell repertoires of 600 to 850 subjects and linked those repertoires to cytomegalovirus serostatus. A separate validation cohort of approximately 130 different subjects was used in addition to the approximately 610-subject first cohort. The study combined high-throughput TCR immunosequencing, statistical association of individual TCRs with disease status, and machine learning to predict cytomegalovirus infection status. A later analysis re-analyzed previously published TCR beta repertoires from roughly 690 donors and added high-resolution HLA genotyping to study TCR occurrence patterns. Rather than drawing on any new phenotypic data, the later analysis identified candidate immune exposures from TCR beta sequences and the way those sequences occurred across donors. An earlier analysis of approximately 580 of the donors used high-throughput TCR beta sequencing to judge whether each TCR beta V gene segment behaved as functional or pseudogenic. Donor age, sex, ethnicity and CMV serostatus were collected together with the repertoire data. In a later genetic analysis, genome-wide SNP genotypes for about 55% of the roughly 700 donors were used, and that subset was treated as a discovery cohort. Every repertoire in the discovery cohort had been generated on one and the same sequencing platform. Both class I and class II loci were covered by HLA typing, at four-digit resolution. Typing coverage varied by locus: about 620-630 donors for A, B, C, DRB1 and DQB1; approximately 500 for DQA1; 600 to 610 for DPA1; 450 to 480 for DPB1. Four or five DR-DQ haplotypes were handled as single units for association and clustering, since linkage in the cohort was strong. Across 398 genotyped donors of the cohort, an average of roughly 230,000 unique TCR beta nucleotide sequences per donor were sequenced, and approximately 17% of those sequences were non-productive.

Points on this clone: Its binding antigen is unknown. No base quality information exists; no much larger clone differs at one position.

The protocol used for the library was the immunoSEQ multiplex PCR assay. For the multiplex PCR, a mixture combining 60 forward primers for TCR Vbeta segments and 13 reverse primers for TCR Jbeta segments was used. Amplification of the CDR3 region of rearranged TCR beta genes was performed with a multiplex PCR assay on genomic DNA. On the Illumina HiSeq System, the amplified TCR beta libraries were sequenced as 87-base-pair reads. In the paper's pipeline: A later analysis tallied around 87 million unique TCR beta chains across the 666 repertoires, and around 9.9 million of those chains were shared by two or more donors. A nearest-neighbor algorithm error-corrected the raw reads and collapsed the reads into unique sequences, merging closely related sequences to remove PCR and sequencing errors. CDR3 sequences were aligned to IMGT reference sequences to assign V, D and J gene segments. For a sequence to be retained, at least a six-nucleotide match to both a V gene segment and a J gene segment was required. Rearrangements were classified as productive when the CDR3 lacked stop codons and remained in frame with V and J, and all other rearrangements were classified as non-productive. CDR3 was defined by IMGT convention, running from the second conserved V-encoded cysteine to the conserved J-encoded phenylalanine. The earlier analysis of a few hundred of the donors excluded any sequence lacking an unambiguous match to a single V gene segment. An earlier analysis of a few hundred of the donors called V segments functional above 56.7% productive rearrangements and segregating when the between-donor standard deviation exceeded 5%. A statistical classification framework was built for diagnosing cytomegalovirus status from the catalog of TCR beta chain sequences. A later analysis assigned V and J genes by comparing TCR nucleotide sequences with IMGT/GENE-DB human TR gene sequences. The TCRdist pipeline was used in a later analysis to assign CDR3 sequences and most-parsimonious VDJ recombination scenarios. In a later analysis, each TCR beta chain was defined by its CDR3 amino acid sequence together with its V-gene family, and reads without a unique V-gene family were excluded. A later analysis removed 450 to 600 highly shared, low-generation-probability nucleotide sequences to deal with suspected cross-contamination and a sequencing artifact. A later analysis calculated a clonal expansion index for each public chain from normalized within-repertoire ranks of inferred template counts. Generation probabilities in a later analysis came from a VDJ recombination model fitted to out-of-frame rearrangements, and those results were checked against IGoR. In a later analysis, hypergeometric tests were used to score TCR-TCR, TCR-HLA and TCR-CMV co-occurrence, with a repertoire-size bias correction applied to TCR pairs. False discovery rates were estimated in a later analysis by permuting HLA or CMV assignments 20 times. A later analysis grouped co-occurring TCRs with DBSCAN, adding TCRdist sequence similarity when clustering within HLA-allele-positive subsets. Co-occurrence clustering excluded repertoires with fewer than 30,000 or more than 120,000 public chains, plus five with anomalous nucleotide sharing. Imported from immuneACCESS, the table was reduced by TCRdb to in-frame sequences with V and J called. These copies leave out some clones; in studies compared against another copy, an unresolved V gene accounts for under half, and the cause of the remainder is not known. D and trimming come from the DNA, and the V and J calls and clone size come from that table. The sample data list about 120,000 clones, and 60% to 85% of these were observed just once. Of the sample, under 3.5% falls within the top ten clones.

General conclusions and limits of the study: The classifier was reported to diagnose cytomegalovirus status with high specificity and sensitivity in both the original and validation cohorts. Only TCR beta chains were sequenced in this cohort, and the absence of alpha or paired-chain data limited detectable features. Because some donors lacked HLA typing at each locus, the association tests relied only on the typed subset. In a later analysis, the rate of TCR association differed among HLA loci, with DRB1 alleles having the most associated TCRs and HLA-C alleles having the fewest. According to a later analysis, parvovirus B19, influenza, CMV and Epstein-Barr virus appeared linked to several top co-occurrence clusters. A cluster of highly shared sequence variants was judged likely to represent a technical artifact of the sequencing pipeline. When HLA alleles, especially DR and DQ, strongly co-occurred, TCR associations were difficult to assign to individual alleles. The study gave a list of about 160 TCR beta chains associated with cytomegalovirus. It was suggested by the authors that the approach could potentially be generalized to other disease states and immunological phenotypes. Most CMV-associated TCR beta chains appeared to be HLA-restricted in a later analysis, and the HLA associations seemed to be driven largely by CMV exposure. The earlier analysis of about 600 of the donors excluded around 17 rarely observed V segments, including chromosome 9 orphons, because counts were too low. A later genetic analysis associated a missense DCLRE1C variant with V-gene and J-gene trimming of TCR beta chains, and an independent cohort replicated the association. In a later genetic analysis, fewer N-insertions in productive TCRs were reported among donors in an Asian-associated ancestry cluster than the approximately 710-donor mean. In vitro tests confirmed that three of the cytomegalovirus-associated TCR beta chains recognize cytomegalovirus antigens. Because the 87-base-pair reads could not distinguish some IMGT-functional V segments, including TRBV6-2 and TRBV6-3, those segments were excluded. In an earlier analysis of approximately 590 of the donors, most TCR beta V segments were observed in productive rearrangements about 90% or about 30% of the time, broadly matching IMGT annotations. In a later analysis, HLA-associated TCR beta chains showed more clonal expansion and lower generation probabilities than non-associated chains that were equally common. A further reported finding was that TCR beta sequences accurately predicted the HLA-A and HLA-B alleles for most subjects in the first cohort. The only immune exposure information available for the cohort was CMV serostatus. Roughly uniform sequencing depth across donors was assumed in presence/absence analyses, although this assumption may not hold. Correlated functional status among segregating V segments might be attributable to linkage disequilibrium, but an unknown experimental factor could not be ruled out. Most TCR sequences were seen in very few donors, while some public TCRs were found in many individuals. In a later analysis, some 17,000 TCR beta sequences were associated with specific HLA alleles at a false discovery rate of 0.05.

The cohort consisted of more than 650 healthy bone marrow donors. Cohort members were all nominally healthy when sampled, although unrecorded immune exposures were likely present. The donor was CMV seronegative and was included in the group of 352 seronegative cohort members. A peripheral blood sample was provided by each donor, and peripheral blood mononuclear cells were used for TCR beta sequencing. Genomic DNA was extracted from the blood cell samples with the Qiagen DNeasy Blood Extraction Kit. Relative to germline, V is 0 bases shorter and J is 3 bases shorter, with 12 bases between their ends. Including cysteine and phenylalanine, the CDR3 has 16 amino acids. Just CDR3 DNA is preserved here, 48 bases in frame from base 1. From the germline V gene (reference sequence), CDR1 is SGHNT and CDR2 is YYREEE.

This TCR derives from a female donor in good health and CMV-seronegative. Recombination linked TRBV5-4 to TRBJ2-2; the D segment could be TRBD2, given 6 matching bases. The specimen sequenced was PBMCs. The nucleotides are TGTGCCAGCAGCTTGGCCGGGACTGTTGACACCGGGGAGCTGTTTTTT. Its protein product is CASSLAGTVDTGELFF.